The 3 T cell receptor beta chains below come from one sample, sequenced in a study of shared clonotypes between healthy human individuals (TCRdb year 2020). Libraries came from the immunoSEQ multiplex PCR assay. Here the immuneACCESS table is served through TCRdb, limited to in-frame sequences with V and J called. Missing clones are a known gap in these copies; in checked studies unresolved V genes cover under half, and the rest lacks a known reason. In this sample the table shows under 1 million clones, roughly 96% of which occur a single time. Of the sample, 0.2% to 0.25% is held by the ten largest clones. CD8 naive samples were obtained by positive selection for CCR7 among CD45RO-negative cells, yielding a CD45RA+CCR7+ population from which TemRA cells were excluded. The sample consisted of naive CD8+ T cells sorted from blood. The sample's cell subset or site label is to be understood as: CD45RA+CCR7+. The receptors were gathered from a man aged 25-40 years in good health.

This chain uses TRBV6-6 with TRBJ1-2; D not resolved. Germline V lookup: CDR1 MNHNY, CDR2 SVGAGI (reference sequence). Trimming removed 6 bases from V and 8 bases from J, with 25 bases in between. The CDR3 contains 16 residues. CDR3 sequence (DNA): TGTGCCAGCAGCTTACGCGGACGGGATATCACGCTAGGCTACACCTTC. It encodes CASSLRGRDITLGYTF.

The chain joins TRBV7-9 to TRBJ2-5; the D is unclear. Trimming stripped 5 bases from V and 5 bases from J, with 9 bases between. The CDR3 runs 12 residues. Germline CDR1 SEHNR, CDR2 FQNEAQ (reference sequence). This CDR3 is CASSIIRETQYF. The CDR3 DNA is TGTGCCAGCAGCATTATACGGGAGACCCAGTACTTC.

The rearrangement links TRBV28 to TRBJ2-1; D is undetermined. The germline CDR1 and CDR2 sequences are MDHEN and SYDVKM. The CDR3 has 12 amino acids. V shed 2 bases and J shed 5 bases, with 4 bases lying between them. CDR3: CASSLRNNEQFF. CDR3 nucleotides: TGTGCCAGCAGTTTAAGAAACAATGAGCAGTTCTTC.